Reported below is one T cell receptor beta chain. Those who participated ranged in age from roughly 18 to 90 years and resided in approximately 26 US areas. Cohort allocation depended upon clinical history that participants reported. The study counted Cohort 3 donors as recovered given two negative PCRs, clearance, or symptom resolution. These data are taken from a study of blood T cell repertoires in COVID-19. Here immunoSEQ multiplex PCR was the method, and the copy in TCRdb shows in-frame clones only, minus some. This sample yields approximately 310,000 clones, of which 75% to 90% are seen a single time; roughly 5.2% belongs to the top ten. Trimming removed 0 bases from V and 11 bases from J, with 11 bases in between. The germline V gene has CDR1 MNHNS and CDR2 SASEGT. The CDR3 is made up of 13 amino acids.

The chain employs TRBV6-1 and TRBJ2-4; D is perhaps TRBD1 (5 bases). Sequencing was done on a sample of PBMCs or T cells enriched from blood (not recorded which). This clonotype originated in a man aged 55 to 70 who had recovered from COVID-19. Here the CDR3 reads CASSEAGVFLQYF. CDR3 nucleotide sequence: TGTGCCAGCAGTGAAGCAGGGGTATTCCTTCAGTACTTC.